Sequencing of this T cell receptor beta chain was carried out in a study of vaccination and CD4 T cells after COVID-19. About the study: Nine convalescent patients had mild and one had severe PCR-confirmed SARS-CoV-2 disease. In the convalescent cohort, there were six males and four females, two of them Hispanic. Cells were stimulated with overlapping spike peptides from SARS-CoV-2, HCoV-NL63, HCoV-OC43 and HCoV-229E.

With the Oncomine TCR Beta short-read assay, DNA from cultured CD4+ T cells was sequenced. Genomic DNA was extracted from cultured CD4+ T cells. TCRdb processed the PCR reads anew with MiXCR; each CDR3 protein has one entry. The profile shows about 15,000 distinct CDR3 sequences, approximately 26% of them singletons. V dropped 4 bases and J dropped 8 bases, with 21 bases sitting between them. Germline CDR1 LGHNA, CDR2 YSLEER. The CDR3 extends over 17 amino acids. This clonotype was found a few times. Its antigen is unknown. Indicated treatment: roughly nine-day PBMC culture with coronavirus spike peptide pools or control peptides (ViraFEST assay).

The rearrangement links TRBV4-3 to TRBJ1-6, with a tentative D call TRBD1 (6 bases). This clonotype originated in a human donor with COVID-19. Specimen: cultured CD4+ T cells from blood. CDR3 DNA: TGCGCCAGCAGCCGGTCCCCCCATGGGGGCGCGGATTCACCCCTCCACTTT. Translation gives CASSRSPHGGADSPLHF.